The next 20 T cell receptor beta chains were all read from a single sample in a study of OX40 agonist ivuxolimab in advanced cancers. The assay was immunoSEQ multiplex PCR, and TCRdb's table has in-frame clones only and misses some. This sample carries around 81,000 clones, about 80% of them seen once, and the ten largest clones take 6.6%. Material: CD4+ or CD8+ T cells sorted from blood, obtained in a trial of the OX40 agonist ivuxolimab. The source of these receptors is an adult with an advanced solid tumor such as melanoma, head and neck, liver or kidney cancer.

The CDR3 DNA is TGTGCCACCAGCCTCGGGAGTCGAATCTCTGGGGCCAACGTCCTGACTTTC. Protein: CATSLGSRISGANVLTF. V usage is TRBV15 and J usage is TRBJ2-6, with D perhaps matching TRBD2 (6 bases). The CDR3 is made up of 17 amino acids. CDR1 is LNHNV, CDR2 YYDKDF, per germline (reference sequence). V shed 5 bases and J shed 0 bases, with 14 bases lying between them.

The chain combines TRBV6-4 with TRBJ2-2; D may be TRBD2 (6 bases). CDR3 size: 13 residues. Germline lookup yields CDR1 MRHNA and CDR2 SNTAGT. Deletions cut 5 bases from V and 3 bases from J, with 7 bases between. CDR3 residues: CASSQRDTGELFF. CDR3 sequence (DNA): TGTGCCAGCAGTCAGCGGGACACCGGGGAGCTGTTTTTT.

V usage is TRBV18 and J usage is TRBJ1-5; D is uncertain. Germline V gene lookup returns CDR1 KGHSH and CDR2 LQKENI. Trimming stripped 4 bases from V and 0 bases from J, with 10 bases between. CDR3 length equals 15 residues. Here the CDR3 reads CASSRSDISNQPQHF. CDR3 nucleotide sequence: TGTGCCAGCTCACGGTCAGATATTAGCAATCAGCCCCAGCATTTT.

The genes are TRBV4-1 and TRBJ1-5; no clear D. The CDR3 is 15 residues long. The germline V and J ends were trimmed by 0 bases and 7 bases, with 13 bases remaining between them. Germline-derived CDR1 and CDR2 are MGHRA and YSYEKL. The CDR3: CASSQDALGRQPQHF. CDR3 DNA sequence: TGCGCCAGCAGCCAAGATGCTTTAGGTAGACAGCCCCAGCATTTT.

This rearrangement joins TRBV28 to TRBJ1-5; D is ambiguous. Germline V gene data show CDR1 as MDHEN and CDR2 as SYDVKM. There are 16 residues in the CDR3. Trimming left V 6 bases short and J 5 bases short, with 20 bases between. This CDR3 is CASRKIGTPGDQPQHF. In DNA form, the CDR3 reads TGTGCCAGCAGGAAAATCGGCACCCCCGGGGATCAGCCCCAGCATTTT.

This rearrangement joins TRBV7-9 to TRBJ2-6, with D unresolved. Germline CDR1 and CDR2: SEHNR and FQNEAQ (reference sequence). Between the trimmed V and J ends, which lost 7 bases and 1 base, there was a span of 11 bases. This CDR3 has 15 residues. The CDR3 loop is CASTSVVSGANVLTF. The DNA of the CDR3 is TGTGCCAGCACCTCGGTTGTTTCTGGGGCCAACGTCCTGACTTTC.

The gene calls are TRBV28 and TRBJ2-5, with D perhaps TRBD1 or TRBD2 (5 bases each). Trimming cost V 6 bases and J 4 bases, with 15 bases left between them. Looked up from germline, CDR1 is MDHEN and CDR2 is SYDVKM. CDR3 size: 14 residues. CDR3 region: CASSPGTSGETQYF. The CDR3 DNA is TGTGCCAGCAGCCCTGGGACCTCCGGAGAGACCCAGTACTTC.

This sequence joins TRBV11-3 and TRBJ2-3, with no clear D. Germline V CDR1 and CDR2: SGHNT, YENEEA. The CDR3 runs to 15 residues. The V end was cut by 5 bases, the J end by 6 bases, with 18 bases between. This chain's CDR3 is CASSPTPLDSDTQYF. The CDR3 DNA reads as TGTGCCAGCAGCCCCACCCCTCTAGACTCCGATACGCAGTATTTT.

There are a few counts of this clone. The genes are TRBV18 and TRBJ2-7, with D uncertain. V was clipped by 3 bases and J by 2 bases, with 11 bases between them. In germline, CDR1 is KGHSH, CDR2 LQKENI. The CDR3 is 14 amino acids. CDR3 DNA: TGTGCCAGCTCACCGGACCGGAACCCCTACGAGCAGTACTTC. It encodes CASSPDRNPYEQYF.

This chain connects TRBV28 to TRBJ2-7; no reliable D call. Looked up from germline, CDR1 is MDHEN and CDR2 is SYDVKM. The CDR3 has 12 amino acids. V lost 5 bases and J 0 bases, leaving 5 bases between the germline ends. This CDR3 is CASSPSSYEQYV. DNA of the CDR3: TGTGCCAGCAGTCCTAGCTCCTACGAGCAGTACGTC.

This sequence joins TRBV5-1 and TRBJ1-3; 9 nucleotides match TRBD1. The length of the CDR3 is 19 residues. The V segment lost 6 bases and the J segment 0 bases; nucleotides outside the gene matches: 16. The germline V gene encodes CDR1 SGHRS and CDR2 YFSETQ. CDR3 amino acids: CASIPVGTGRENSGNTIYF. CDR3 DNA: TGCGCCAGCATCCCGGTAGGGACAGGGAGGGAAAACTCTGGAAACACCATATATTTT. The full variable domain, completed using reference TRBV5-1 and TRBJ1-3, is KAGVTQTPRYLIKTRGQQVTLSCSPISGHRSVSWYQQTPGQGLQFLFEYFSETQRNKGNFPGRFSGRQFSNSRSEMNVSTLELGDSALYLCASIPVGTGRENSGNTIYFGEGSWLTVV.

The CDR3 sequence: CASSLAGDYGYTF. Written as DNA, the CDR3 is TGTGCCAGCAGCTTAGCAGGGGACTATGGCTACACCTTC. This sequence joins TRBV7-2 and TRBJ1-2, with D possibly TRBD1 on 5 matching bases. Germline lookup yields CDR1 SGHTA and CDR2 FQGNSA. The CDR3 length is 13 residues. V was cut by 0 bases and J by 3 bases, with 5 bases left in between.

The rearrangement joins TRBV2 to TRBJ2-7, with D possibly matching TRBD1 (5 bases). The CDR3 is 11 amino acids. V was trimmed by 7 bases and J by 6 bases, leaving 10 bases between them. Germline V gives CDR1 SNHLY, CDR2 FYNNEI. CDR3 loop: CASIRVFEQYF. The CDR3, as DNA: TGTGCCAGCATCAGGGTTTTCGAGCAGTACTTC.

The V and J genes are TRBV6-4 and TRBJ2-3, with TRBD2 matching 8 bases. Germline V CDR1 and CDR2: MRHNA, SNTAGT. The CDR3 is 15 residues long. V shed 3 bases and J 3 bases; nucleotides not matched to a gene: 5. CDR3 amino acids: CASSDSRGGTDTQYF. CDR3 nucleotides: TGTGCCAGCAGTGATAGCCGGGGGGGGACAGATACGCAGTATTTT.

V gene TRBV18 combines with J gene TRBJ1-4, with 12 bases that match TRBD1. The CDR3 totals 18 residues. The V segment lost 4 bases and the J segment 4 bases; nucleotides outside the gene matches: 10. Germline CDR1 KGHSH, CDR2 LQKENI. The CDR3 loop is CASSLDRDRGQNNEKLFF. As DNA, the CDR3 is TGTGCCAGCTCACTAGACCGGGACAGGGGGCAGAATAATGAAAAACTGTTTTTT.

The sample holds a few counts of this clone. This chain uses TRBV25-1 with TRBJ2-5, with D hard to call. The V and J ends lost 8 bases and 2 bases respectively, with 18 bases between them. This CDR3 has 15 residues. Germline V gene data show CDR1 as MGHDK and CDR2 as SYGVNS. CDR3 protein: CASSLSPPKQETQYF. DNA for the CDR3: TGTGCCAGCTCCTTATCCCCTCCGAAGCAAGAGACCCAGTACTTC.

The genes are TRBV19 and TRBJ2-7, with D possibly TRBD1 on 6 matching bases. From germline, CDR1 is LNHDA and CDR2 SQIVND (reference sequence). The CDR3 spans 14 residues. The germline V and J ends were trimmed by 4 bases and 2 bases, with 12 bases remaining between them. CDR3 loop: CASSTRTAAYEQYF. DNA for the CDR3: TGTGCCAGTAGTACGCGGACAGCCGCCTACGAGCAGTACTTC.

The chain has TRBV2 and TRBJ2-5; TRBD2 matches at 12 bases. Germline lookup yields CDR1 SNHLY and CDR2 FYNNEI. The CDR3 runs 18 residues. J lost 2 bases, V lost 8 bases, and 15 bases had no gene match. CDR3 coding DNA: TGTGCCAGCCCAAGGTTAGGGACTAGCGGGTACGATCAAGAGACCCAGTACTTC. It specifies CASPRLGTSGYDQETQYF.

This clone was counted once. The chain links TRBV6-4 to TRBJ2-3; 9 nucleotides agree with TRBD2. J gave up 4 bases and V 3 bases, and 5 bases lay outside the gene matches. Germline values: CDR1 MRHNA, CDR2 SNTAGT. The CDR3 extends over 15 amino acids. The CDR3 is CASSDAGLASDTQYF. CDR3 nucleotides: TGTGCCAGCAGTGATGCAGGACTAGCGTCAGATACGCAGTATTTT.

The chain employs TRBV19 and TRBJ2-1, with D unresolved. Trimming removed 5 bases from V and 0 bases from J, with 11 bases in between. There are 15 residues in the CDR3. Germline CDR1 LNHDA, CDR2 SQIVND (reference sequence). CDR3 sequence: CASSGPSSSYNEQFF. The CDR3 bases are TGTGCCAGTAGTGGGCCTAGTAGCTCCTACAATGAGCAGTTCTTC.